The present T cell receptor (beta chain) was sequenced within a study of T cell repertoires in cytomegalovirus infection. Study background: Public TCR beta signatures marked donors with CMV infection and the matching HLA. Whole-study findings and limits: The study identified carriers of CMV plus the relevant HLA from cumulative public TCR beta family frequency. In two of eight donors, the top clonotype was HLA-C-restricted CMV-specific.

The CDR3 has 12 amino acids. Germline loops: CDR1 GTSNPN, CDR2 SVGIG (reference sequence). V gave up 7 bases and J gave up 2 bases; unmatched junction bases: 4. Notes on this clonotype: Its antigen is unknown.

TCRdb independently ran MiXCR on the reads; one entry per CDR3 protein. The sample consists of more than 150,000 distinct CDR3 sequences, 25% to 30% of them appearing once. The source of this sequence is a human donor in good health (CMV status not recorded). Some clones in this sample may be carry-over from other donors' samples. Sample: PBMCs. The chain employs TRBV30 and TRBJ2-7; the match to TRBD1 covers 8 bases. CDR3 protein: CAYGQGTYEQYF. The DNA for the CDR3 is TGTGCCTACGGACAGGGTACCTACGAGCAGTACTTC.